A selection of T cell receptor beta chains follows, all from one sample in a study of Tregs in tolerant kidney transplant recipients. Method: immunoSEQ multiplex PCR; TCRdb's copy keeps in-frame clones and lacks some. The sample has tens of thousands of clones; 70% to 90% are singletons. The sample in question was CD4+ T cells from blood, obtained before the transplant. These TCRs come from a human donor who received a combined kidney and bone marrow transplant. Each CDR3 is given with its conserved first and last residue. The D gene is left open where the match is weak. Not all rows give a size; the values are once, few, many and, for expanded clones, a class.

>NA|TRBD1|TRBJ2-7|TRBV9|15
TGTGCCAGCAGCCCCCCCGGGACAGCCTCCTACGAGCAGTACTTC
CASSPPGTASYEQYF
>few|NA|TRBJ1-5|TRBV19|12
TGTGCCAGTAGTATTCCGGGGGTGCCCCAGCATTTT
CASSIPGVPQHF
>NA|TRBD1|TRBJ1-1|TRBV18|18
TGTGCCAGCTCATCAACGACAGGGGGGGGATACATGAACACTGAAGCTTTCTTT
CASSSTTGGGYMNTEAFF
>NA|NA|TRBJ2-7|TRBV27|14
TGTGCCAGCAGTTCGGGGGACGGGGCGGACGAGCAGTACTTC
CASSSGDGADEQYF
>NA|TRBD1|TRBJ2-2|TRBV7-3|14
TGTGCCAGCAGCACGGGGACAGACACCGGGGAGCTGTTTTTT
CASSTGTDTGELFF
>NA|NA|TRBJ1-1|TRBV27|16
TGTGCCAGCAGTCTAGGCCGGACAGCGGCCAACGCTGAAGCTTTCTTT
CASSLGRTAANAEAFF
>once|NA|TRBJ2-7|TRBV28|12
TGTGCCAGCAGTTTTCGTGCGTACGAGCAGTACTTC
CASSFRAYEQYF
>NA|TRBD2|TRBJ2-3|TRBV5-1|17
TGCGCCAGCAGCTTGGATAGCGGGAGCCCTAAAGGTGGTACGCAGTATTTT
CASSLDSGSPKGGTQYF
>NA|NA|TRBJ2-7|TRBV20-1|10
TGCAGTGCTAGCGTCGTAGAGCAGTACTTC
CSASVVEQYF
>NA|TRBD1|TRBJ1-1|TRBV11-2|15
TGTGCCAGCAGCCAATACAGGGGGAATAACACTGAAGCTTTCTTT
CASSQYRGNNTEAFF
>NA|TRBD2|TRBJ2-1|TRBV5-1|15
TGCGCCAGCGCCCTAGGACTAGCGGAGTACAATGAGCAGTTCTTC
CASALGLAEYNEQFF
>NA|TRBD1|TRBJ1-2|TRBV6-4|17
TGTGCCAGCAGTGACTCCTTGGGAGGGACAGGGTTAGGAGGCTACACCTTC
CASSDSLGGTGLGGYTF
>NA|TRBD1|TRBJ2-7|TRBV28|15
TGTGCCAGCAGTCCCCGGGACAGACCCTCCTACGAGCAGTACTTC
CASSPRDRPSYEQYF
>NA|NA|TRBJ1-5|TRBV7-8|15
TGTGCCAGCAGCTTAGGGGGCGATGGCAATCAGCCCCAGCATTTT
CASSLGGDGNQPQHF
>NA|NA|TRBJ2-7|TRBV28|14
TGTGCCAGCATCCCTCCCAGCGGATCCTACGAGCAGTACTTC
CASIPPSGSYEQYF
>NA|NA|TRBJ1-3|TRBV4-2|17
TGTGCCAGCAGCCAAGGGTTAGGCGGGGGAGGTGGAAACACCATATATTTT
CASSQGLGGGGGNTIYF
>NA|NA|TRBJ2-5|TRBV4-1|16
TGCGCCAGCAGCCAAGAACCCCTTCCGGGAAGGGAGACCCAGTACTTC
CASSQEPLPGRETQYF
>NA|NA|TRBJ2-1|TRBV9|16
TGTGCCAGCAGCGTAAAACCCAGCGGAGTATACAATGAGCAGTTCTTC
CASSVKPSGVYNEQFF
>NA|TRBD2|TRBJ2-1|TRBV27|18
TGTGCCAGCAGTCACCTCGCGATAGCGGGAGGGCCCTACAATGAGCAGTTCTTC
CASSHLAIAGGPYNEQFF